Below, 7 T cell receptor beta chains from the same sample are listed, as sequenced in a study of shared clonotypes between healthy human individuals. The assay was immunoSEQ multiplex PCR, and TCRdb's table has in-frame clones only and misses some. The sample gives 550,000 to 600,000 clones, 98% of which show up once; more than 0.3% is in the top ten. Terminally differentiated effector memory CD45RA+ cells were left out of the naive CD8 fraction, which was CD45RO-negative and positively selected for CCR7. The source material was naive CD8+ T cells sorted from blood. All receptors derive from a man in his thirties or forties in good health.

With regard to this clone: The sample contains more than one DNA sequence encoding this CDR3. The CDR3 sequence: CASSLGGVTDTQYF. In nucleotides, the CDR3 is TGTGCCAGCAGCTTAGGGGGCGTCACAGATACGCAGTATTTT. The rearrangement joins TRBV7-9 to TRBJ2-3; perhaps TRBD1 as D (5 bases). V lost 1 base and J lost 2, with 7 bases in between. Germline values: CDR1 SEHNR, CDR2 FQNEAQ (reference sequence). The CDR3 totals 14 residues.

V gene TRBV7-9 combines with J gene TRBJ1-1; TRBD1 is a possible D gene (5 bases). This CDR3 region has 16 residues. Trimming shortened V by 5 bases and J by 4 bases, and 20 bases separated the two germline ends. Per the germline V gene, CDR1 is SEHNR and CDR2 is FQNEAQ (reference sequence). The CDR3 nucleotides are TGTGCCAGCAGCAAAGACAGAACTGGGGGGAGCACTGAAGCTTTCTTT. This codes for CASSKDRTGGSTEAFF.

The chain joins TRBV27 to TRBJ2-3; 9 positions agree with TRBD2. Germline values: CDR1 MNHEY, CDR2 SMNVEV (reference sequence). The CDR3 contains 16 residues. The J segment lost 2 bases and the V segment lost 5 bases, leaving 8 bases of the junction unmatched. The CDR3 nucleotides read TGTGCCAGCAGTCCCCACGTAGCGGGAGCCACAGATACGCAGTATTTT. Translation: CASSPHVAGATDTQYF.

This CDR3 is CASRRDRAYGEETQYF. In DNA, the CDR3 is TGTGCCAGCCGCCGGGACAGGGCTTATGGAGAAGAGACCCAGTACTTC. The rearrangement joins TRBV7-9 to TRBJ2-5; TRBD1 matches at 9 bases. V dropped 8 bases and J dropped 3; count of bases not matched to a gene: 13. Germline assignment: CDR1 SEHNR and CDR2 FQNEAQ (reference sequence). The CDR3 has 16 residues.

The V gene is TRBV14, the J gene TRBJ2-1, with 12 bases fitting TRBD2. CDR3 length: 15 residues. Germline CDR1 SGHDN, CDR2 FVKESK. V shed 6 bases, J shed 7 bases, and the junction held 7 bases outside the gene matches. The CDR3 protein is CASRDTSGRKNEQFF. CDR3 coding DNA: TGTGCCAGCAGAGATACTAGCGGGAGGAAAAATGAGCAGTTCTTC.

The chain couples TRBV2 to TRBJ2-3, with 8 bases identical to TRBD1. The CDR3 loop spans 17 amino acids. Losses at the gene ends were 3 bases for V and 4 bases for J; bases not matched to a gene: 12. Germline V CDR1 and CDR2: SNHLY, FYNNEI. CDR3 sequence (DNA): TGTGCCAGCAGTGACCCTCAGGGGGCGCCGGTCCCAGATACGCAGTATTTT. Protein sequence: CASSDPQGAPVPDTQYF. The full variable domain, its missing parts supplied by reference TRBV2 and TRBJ2-3, is EPEVTQTPSHQVTQMGQEVILRCVPISNHLYFYWYRQILGQKVEFLVSFYNNEISEKSEIFDDQFSVERPDGSNFTLKIRSTKLEDSAMYFCASSDPQGAPVPDTQYFGPGTRLTVL.

The chain recombines TRBV7-9 with TRBJ2-5, with unresolved D. Trimming cost V 5 bases and J 0 bases, with 7 bases left between them. The CDR3 totals 13 residues. Germline V lookup: CDR1 SEHNR, CDR2 FQNEAQ (reference sequence). CDR3 sequence reads: CASSPTYQETQYF. CDR3 DNA: TGTGCCAGCAGCCCGACGTACCAAGAGACCCAGTACTTC.